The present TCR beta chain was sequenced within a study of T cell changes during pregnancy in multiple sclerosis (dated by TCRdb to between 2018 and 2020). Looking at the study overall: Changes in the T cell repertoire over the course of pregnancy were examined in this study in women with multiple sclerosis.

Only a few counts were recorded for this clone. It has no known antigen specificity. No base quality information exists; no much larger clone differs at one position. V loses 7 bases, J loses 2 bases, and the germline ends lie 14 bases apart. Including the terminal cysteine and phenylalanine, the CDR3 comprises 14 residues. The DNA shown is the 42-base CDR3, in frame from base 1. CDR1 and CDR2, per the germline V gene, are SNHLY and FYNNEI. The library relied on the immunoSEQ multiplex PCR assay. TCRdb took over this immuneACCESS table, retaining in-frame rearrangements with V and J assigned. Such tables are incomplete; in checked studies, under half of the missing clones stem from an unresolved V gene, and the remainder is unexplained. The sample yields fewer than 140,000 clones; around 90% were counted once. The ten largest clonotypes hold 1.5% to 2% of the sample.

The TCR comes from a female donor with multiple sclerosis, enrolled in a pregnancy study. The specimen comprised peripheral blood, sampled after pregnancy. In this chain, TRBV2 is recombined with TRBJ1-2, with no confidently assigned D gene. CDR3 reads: CASTGRGVNYGYTF. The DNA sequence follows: TGTGCCAGCACGGGGAGAGGTGTAAACTATGGCTACACCTTC.